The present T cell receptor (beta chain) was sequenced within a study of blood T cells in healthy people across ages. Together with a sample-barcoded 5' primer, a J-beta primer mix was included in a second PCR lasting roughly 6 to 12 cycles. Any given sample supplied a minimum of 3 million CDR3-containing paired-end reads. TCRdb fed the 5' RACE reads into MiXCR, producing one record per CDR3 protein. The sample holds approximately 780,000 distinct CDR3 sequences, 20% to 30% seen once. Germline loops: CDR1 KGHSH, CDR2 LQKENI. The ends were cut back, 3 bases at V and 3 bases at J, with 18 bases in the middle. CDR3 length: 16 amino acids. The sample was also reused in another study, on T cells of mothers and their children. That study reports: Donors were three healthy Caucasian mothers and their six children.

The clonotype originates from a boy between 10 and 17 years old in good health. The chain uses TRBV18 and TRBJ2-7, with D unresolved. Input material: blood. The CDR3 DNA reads TGTGCCAGCTCACCGTCCTCAACAACAACCCTCTACGAGCAGTACTTC. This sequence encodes CASSPSSTTTLYEQYF.